Listed below are T cell receptor beta chains from one sample, sequenced in a study of shared clonotypes between healthy human individuals. Some clones are missing from TCRdb's copy, which holds only in-frame ones; the method was immunoSEQ multiplex PCR. The table has 2.5 million or so clones, about 92% seen once. Sequencing was performed on naive CD4+ T cells sorted from blood. Every receptor here comes from a man younger than 35 in good health. Both conserved end residues are part of each CDR3. A D gene is named only where the DNA matches it firmly. Not every row has a clone size; where given, it reads once, few, many or a size class.

V	size	D	J	CDR3	DNA
TRBV12-5	-	-	TRBJ2-3	CASGLAEKGGTSTDTQYF	TGTGCTAGTGGTTTGGCCGAGAAGGGGGGGACTAGCACAGATACGCAGTATTTT
TRBV28	-	-	TRBJ1-5	CASSLRRDNQPQHF	TGTGCCAGCAGTTTGAGGCGGGATAATCAGCCCCAGCATTTT
TRBV7-9	-	-	TRBJ2-7	CASSLALTVPYEQYF	TGTGCCAGCAGCTTAGCGTTGACGGTTCCCTACGAGCAGTACTTC
TRBV5-1	-	-	TRBJ1-5	CASSLTGAGNQPQHF	TGCGCCAGCAGCTTGACCGGGGCGGGCAATCAGCCCCAGCATTTT
TRBV19	-	TRBD2	TRBJ2-3	CASSIAGGTDTQYF	TGTGCCAGTAGTATCGCGGGGGGCACAGATACGCAGTATTTT
TRBV7-9	-	-	TRBJ1-4	CASSLVVEARDGLFF	TGTGCCAGCAGCTTAGTGGTGGAGGCCCGAGATGGACTGTTTTTT
TRBV28	once	-	TRBJ2-7	CASSPPGVSYEQYF	TGTGCCAGCAGTCCCCCGGGGGTCTCCTACGAGCAGTACTTC
TRBV28	few	TRBD2	TRBJ2-7	CASSLWGLAGNEQYF	TGTGCCAGCAGTTTATGGGGACTAGCGGGGAACGAGCAGTACTTC
TRBV2	few	-	TRBJ1-2	CASKEGNNYGYTF	TGTGCCAGCAAGGAAGGGAACAACTATGGCTACACCTTC
TRBV19	once	TRBD1	TRBJ1-5	CASSIPGQGIPQHF	TGTGCCAGTAGTATTCCAGGACAGGGGATTCCCCAGCATTTT
TRBV5-4	-	-	TRBJ1-3	CASSPEGGRGNTIYF	TGTGCCAGCAGCCCCGAGGGGGGGCGTGGAAACACCATATATTTT
TRBV7-6	-	-	TRBJ2-5	CASSLAQETQYF	TGTGCCAGCAGCTTAGCTCAAGAGACCCAGTACTTC
TRBV6-5	few	-	TRBJ1-5	CASSYRGNQPQHF	TGTGCCAGCAGTTACCGGGGAAATCAGCCCCAGCATTTT
TRBV5-1	-	TRBD1	TRBJ1-1	CASSLAPLTGGSGRAFF	TGCGCCAGCAGCTTGGCCCCACTCACAGGGGGCAGCGGGCGAGCTTTCTTT
TRBV9	-	TRBD2	TRBJ2-5	CASSVEAGGSETQYF	TGTGCCAGCAGCGTAGAGGCGGGGGGAAGTGAGACCCAGTACTTC
TRBV18	-	TRBD2	TRBJ2-2	CASSQGLAGTGELFF	TGTGCCAGCTCACAGGGACTAGCAGGCACCGGGGAGCTGTTTTTT
TRBV5-6	-	TRBD2	TRBJ2-1	CASSLEAGGRARNEQFF	TGTGCCAGCAGCTTGGAGGCGGGCGGGAGGGCCAGGAATGAGCAGTTCTTC
TRBV18	-	-	TRBJ2-3	CASAPPNPVGTDTQYF	TGTGCCAGCGCCCCACCGAACCCCGTGGGCACAGATACGCAGTATTTT
TRBV7-9	-	TRBD1	TRBJ2-3	CASSAQGAVADTQYF	TGTGCCAGCAGCGCCCAGGGGGCGGTGGCAGATACGCAGTATTTT
TRBV7-9	-	-	TRBJ2-3	CASSESWRAPDTQYF	TGTGCCAGCAGCGAAAGTTGGAGGGCCCCAGATACGCAGTATTTT
TRBV27	-	-	TRBJ1-6	CASSFSFLLGSYNSPLHF	TGTGCCAGCAGTTTTTCCTTCCTCCTGGGCTCCTATAATTCACCCCTCCACTTT
TRBV2	-	-	TRBJ1-2	CASMAGSEPNYGYTF	TGTGCCAGCATGGCGGGGTCTGAACCTAACTATGGCTACACCTTC
TRBV5-4	-	TRBD1	TRBJ1-4	CASSLRTGGNEKLFF	TGTGCCAGCAGCCTTAGGACAGGAGGGAATGAAAAACTGTTTTTT
TRBV27	-	-	TRBJ1-4	CASSFQGGEKLFF	TGTGCCAGCAGTTTCCAGGGAGGGGAAAAACTGTTTTTT